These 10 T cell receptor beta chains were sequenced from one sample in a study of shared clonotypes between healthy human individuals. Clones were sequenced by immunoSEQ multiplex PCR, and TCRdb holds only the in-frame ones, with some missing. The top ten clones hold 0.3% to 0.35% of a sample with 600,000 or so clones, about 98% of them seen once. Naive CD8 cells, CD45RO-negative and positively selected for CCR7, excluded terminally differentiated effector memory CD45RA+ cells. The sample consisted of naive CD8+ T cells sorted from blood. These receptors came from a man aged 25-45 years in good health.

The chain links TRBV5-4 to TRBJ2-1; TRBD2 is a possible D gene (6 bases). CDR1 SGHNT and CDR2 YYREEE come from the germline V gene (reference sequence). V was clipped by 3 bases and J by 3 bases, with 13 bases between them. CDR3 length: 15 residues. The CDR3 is CASSSVAEIYNEQFF. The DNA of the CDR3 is TGTGCCAGCAGCTCGGTAGCGGAAATCTACAATGAGCAGTTCTTC.

The CDR3 loop is CASGPGTAGDTQYF. The CDR3 region has the DNA TGTGCTAGTGGTCCTGGGACGGCAGGAGATACGCAGTATTTT. The chain has TRBV12-5 and TRBJ2-3, with D perhaps TRBD1 or TRBD2 (5 bases each). Germline V CDR1 and CDR2: LGHNT, FRNRAP. Trimming cost V 5 bases and J 5 bases, with 14 bases left between them. The CDR3 is 14 residues long.

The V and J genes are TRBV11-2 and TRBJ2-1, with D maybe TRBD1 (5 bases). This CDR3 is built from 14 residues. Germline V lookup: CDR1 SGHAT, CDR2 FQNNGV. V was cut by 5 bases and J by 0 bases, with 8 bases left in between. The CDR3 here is CASSPDSSYNEQFF. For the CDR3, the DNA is TGTGCCAGCAGCCCAGACAGCTCCTACAATGAGCAGTTCTTC. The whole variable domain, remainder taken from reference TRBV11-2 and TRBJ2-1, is EAGVAQSPRYKIIEKRQSVAFWCNPISGHATLYWYQQILGQGPKLLIQFQNNGVVDDSQLPKDRFSAERLKGVDSTLKIQPAKLEDSAVYLCASSPDSSYNEQFFGPGTRLTVL.

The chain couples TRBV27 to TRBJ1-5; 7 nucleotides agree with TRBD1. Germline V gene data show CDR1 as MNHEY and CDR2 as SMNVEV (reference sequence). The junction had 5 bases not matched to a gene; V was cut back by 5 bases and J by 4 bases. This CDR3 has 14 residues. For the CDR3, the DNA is TGTGCCAGCAGTCCCGGGACAGATAATCAGCCCCAGCATTTT. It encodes CASSPGTDNQPQHF.

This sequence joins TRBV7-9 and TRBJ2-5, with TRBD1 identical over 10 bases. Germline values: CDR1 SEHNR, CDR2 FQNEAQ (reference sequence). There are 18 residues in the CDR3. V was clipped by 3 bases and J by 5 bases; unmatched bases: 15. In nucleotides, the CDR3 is TGTGCCAGCAGCTTGGTGGGACAGGGGTTAATCGTGTGGGAGACCCAGTACTTC. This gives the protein CASSLVGQGLIVWETQYF. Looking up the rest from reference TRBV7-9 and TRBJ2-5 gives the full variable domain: DTGVSQNPRHKITKRGQNVTFRCDPISEHNRLYWYRQTLGQGPEFLTYFQNEAQLEKSRLLSDRFSAERPKGSFSTLEIQRTEQGDSAMYLCASSLVGQGLIVWETQYFGPGTRLLVL.

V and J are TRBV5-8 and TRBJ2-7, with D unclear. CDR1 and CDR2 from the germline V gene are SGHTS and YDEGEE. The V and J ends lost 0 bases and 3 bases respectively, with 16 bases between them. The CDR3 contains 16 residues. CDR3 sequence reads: CASSLVEIPLDYEQYF. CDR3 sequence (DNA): TGTGCCAGCAGCTTGGTTGAAATTCCCCTGGACTACGAGCAGTACTTC. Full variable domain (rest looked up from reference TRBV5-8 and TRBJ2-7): EAGVTQSPTHLIKTRGQQATLRCSPISGHTSVYWYQQALGLGLQFLLWYDEGEERNRGNFPPRFSGRQFPNYSSELNVNALELEDSALYLCASSLVEIPLDYEQYFGPGTRLTVT.

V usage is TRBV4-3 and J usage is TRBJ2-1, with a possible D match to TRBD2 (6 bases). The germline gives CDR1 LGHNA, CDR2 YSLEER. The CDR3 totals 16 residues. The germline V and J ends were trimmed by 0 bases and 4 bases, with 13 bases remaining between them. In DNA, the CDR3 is TGCGCCAGCAGCCAAGACCCGGGAGCACTTTACAATGAGCAGTTCTTC. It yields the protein CASSQDPGALYNEQFF.

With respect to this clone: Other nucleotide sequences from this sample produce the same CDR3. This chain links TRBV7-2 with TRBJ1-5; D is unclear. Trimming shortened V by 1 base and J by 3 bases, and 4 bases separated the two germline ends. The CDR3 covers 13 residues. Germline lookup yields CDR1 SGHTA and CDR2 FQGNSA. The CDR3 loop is CASSLVANQPQHF. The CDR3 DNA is TGTGCCAGCAGCTTAGTTGCCAATCAGCCCCAGCATTTT.

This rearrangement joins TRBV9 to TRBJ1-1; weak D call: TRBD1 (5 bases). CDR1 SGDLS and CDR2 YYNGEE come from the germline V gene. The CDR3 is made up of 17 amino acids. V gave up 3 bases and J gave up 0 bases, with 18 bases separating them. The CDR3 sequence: CASSARGTDIMNTEAFF. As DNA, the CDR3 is TGTGCCAGCAGCGCCCGTGGGACGGATATCATGAACACTGAAGCTTTCTTT.

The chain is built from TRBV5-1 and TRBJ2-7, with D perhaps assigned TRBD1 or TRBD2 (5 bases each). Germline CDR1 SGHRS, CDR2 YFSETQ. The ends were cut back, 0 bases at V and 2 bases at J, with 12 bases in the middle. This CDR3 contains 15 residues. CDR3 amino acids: CASSLGGTSAYEQYF. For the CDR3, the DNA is TGCGCCAGCAGCTTGGGGGGGACGTCTGCCTACGAGCAGTACTTC.